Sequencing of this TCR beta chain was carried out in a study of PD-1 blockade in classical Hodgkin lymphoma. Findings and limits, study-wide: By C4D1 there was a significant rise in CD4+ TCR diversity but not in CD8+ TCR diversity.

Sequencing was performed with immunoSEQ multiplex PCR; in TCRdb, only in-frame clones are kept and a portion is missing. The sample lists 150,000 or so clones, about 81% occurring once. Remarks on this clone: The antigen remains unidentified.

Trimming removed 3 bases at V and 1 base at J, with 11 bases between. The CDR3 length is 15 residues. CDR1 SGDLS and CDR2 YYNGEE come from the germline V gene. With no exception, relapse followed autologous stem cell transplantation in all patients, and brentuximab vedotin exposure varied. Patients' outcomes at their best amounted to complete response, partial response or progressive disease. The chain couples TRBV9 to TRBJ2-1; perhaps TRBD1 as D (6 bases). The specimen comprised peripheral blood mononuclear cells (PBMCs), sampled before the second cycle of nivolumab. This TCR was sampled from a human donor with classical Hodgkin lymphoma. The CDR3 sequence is CASSAQGISYNEQFF. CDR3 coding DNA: TGTGCCAGCAGCGCTCAGGGGATATCCTACAATGAGCAGTTCTTC. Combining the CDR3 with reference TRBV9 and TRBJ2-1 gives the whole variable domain DSGVTQTPKHLITATGQRVTLRCSPRSGDLSVYWYQQSLDQGLQFLIQYYNGEERAKGNILERFSAQQFPDLHSELNLSSLELGDSALYFCASSAQGISYNEQFFGPGTRLTVL.